The clone carrying this TCR beta chain was picked up a small number of times. Its antigen is not identified. Per the germline V gene, CDR1 is WSHSY and CDR2 is SAAADI. Trimming removed 6 bases from V and 3 bases from J, with 15 bases in between. The CDR3 runs to 15 residues. Absence of ophthalmopathy progression within 18 months defined stable Graves' hyperthyroidism. Lactation, pregnancy, other autoimmune disease or uncontrolled infection led to exclusion of patients. Used for diagnoses were clinical symptoms, serum thyroxine and TRAb, thyroid ultrasound and orbital computed tomography. Using RNA transcripts as the source, TCR beta CDR3 regions were amplified. The HTBI primer set served for first-round RT-PCR of the TCR CDR3. TCRdb itself ran the multiplex PCR reads through MiXCR, one entry per CDR3 protein. The sample records under 700,000 distinct CDR3 sequences, approximately 44% being singletons.

The data stem from a study of T cells in Graves' hyperthyroidism and ophthalmopathy. Study conclusions and caveats: Most expanded thyroid clonotypes above 0.001 recurred in blood.

This chain joins TRBV10-2 and TRBJ1-5; unclear D gene. The sequencing sample was made of peripheral blood or thyroid tissue (not recorded which). This receptor was identified in a woman younger than 30 with Graves' hyperthyroidism. In DNA, the CDR3 is TGCGCCAGCAGGGCCTCGATACTGGTCAATCAGCCCCAGCATTTT. The encoded protein is CASRASILVNQPQHF.